These 19 T cell receptor beta chains originate from one sample sequenced in a study of beta chain features in type 1 diabetes. The sequenced template was cDNA made from the entire isolated RNA. Clones were sequenced by immunoSEQ multiplex PCR, and TCRdb holds only the in-frame ones, with some missing. The sample lists approximately 100,000 clones, under 40% seen once, with more than 0.06% in the top ten. Sequencing was carried out using stem cell memory CD4+ T cells from blood. The receptor set was obtained from a young woman in good health.

The chain links TRBV15 to TRBJ2-5, with D possibly matching TRBD1 (6 bases). The germline CDR1 and CDR2 sequences are LNHNV and YYDKDF (reference sequence). There are 16 residues in the CDR3. Between the trimmed V and J ends, which lost 3 bases and 5 bases, there was a span of 19 bases. The CDR3 bases are TGTGCCACCAGCAGGGCCGCAGGGGACAAAAGGGAGACCCAGTACTTC. Its translation is CATSRAAGDKRETQYF.

The V and J genes are TRBV6-5 and TRBJ1-2; D gene uncertain. CDR1 is MNHEY, CDR2 SVGAGI, per germline. The V end lost 2 bases, the J end lost 2 bases, and 9 bases lay between the germline ends. The CDR3 has 14 amino acids. The CDR3 reads CASSYGETNYGYTF. CDR3 DNA sequence: TGTGCCAGCAGTTACGGGGAGACCAACTATGGCTACACCTTC.

This clone came up a few times. The chain employs TRBV6-5 and TRBJ2-1; tentatively, D is TRBD1 (6 bases). The germline V gene has CDR1 MNHEY and CDR2 SVGAGI. The CDR3 contains 14 residues. Trimming shortened V by 5 bases and J by 6 bases, and 14 bases separated the two germline ends. CDR3 sequence (DNA): TGTGCCAGCAGTCTACAGGGTTTTGGCAATGAGCAGTTCTTC. This gives the protein CASSLQGFGNEQFF.

This rearrangement joins TRBV5-6 to TRBJ2-3; D might be TRBD2 (6 bases). CDR1 is SGHDT and CDR2 is YYEEEE in the germline V gene. With 3 bases removed from V and 4 bases from J, the gap between germline ends came to 12 bases. The CDR3 runs to 14 residues. Written as DNA, the CDR3 is TGTGCCAGCAGCTCATTGGGGGGAGCAGATACGCAGTATTTT. It translates to CASSSLGGADTQYF.

The rearrangement links TRBV15 to TRBJ1-1; D gene ambiguous. The length of the CDR3 is 12 residues. Looked up from germline, CDR1 is LNHNV and CDR2 is YYDKDF (reference sequence). V was pared by 3 bases and J by 13 bases, with 15 bases between. The CDR3 sequence: CATSSQEGARFF. The CDR3 DNA reads as TGTGCCACCAGCAGTCAGGAGGGTGCCCGTTTCTTT.

This sequence joins TRBV5-1 and TRBJ2-1, with TRBD2 identical over 12 bases. V trimming: 5 bases; J trimming: 0 bases; junction bases outside the gene matches: 6. CDR1 and CDR2 from the germline V gene are SGHRS and YFSETQ. The CDR3 consists of 17 residues. CDR3 loop: CASSTSGRPSSYNEQFF. The CDR3 bases are TGCGCCAGCAGTACTAGCGGGAGGCCCAGCTCCTACAATGAGCAGTTCTTC.

This clone was detected only a few times. One end of the junction does not line up with germline, which may come from a read error. V and J are TRBV28 and TRBJ1-3; no clear D gene. Germline V gene sequence: CDR1 MDHEN, CDR2 SYDVKM. The CDR3 is 13 residues long. The CDR3 reads CASSAGTDITRHF. CDR3 DNA sequence: TGTGCCAGCAGTGCGGGCACAGACATCACCCGACATTTT.

The V gene is TRBV9, the J gene TRBJ2-6; D may be TRBD1 (6 bases). V was pared by 0 bases and J by 2 bases, with 9 bases between. Germline loops: CDR1 SGDLS, CDR2 YYNGEE. The CDR3 loop spans 16 amino acids. The CDR3 DNA is TGTGCCAGCAGCGTAGTAACAGGGACTGGGGCCAACGTCCTGACTTTC. Amino acid sequence: CASSVVTGTGANVLTF.

This clone was seen only a few times. This chain joins TRBV30 and TRBJ2-1, with D perhaps matching TRBD1 (8 bases). V lost 3 bases and J 7 bases, leaving 31 bases between the germline ends. This CDR3 is 19 amino acids long. Germline CDR1 is GTSNPN and CDR2 is SVGIG (reference sequence). The CDR3 loop reads CAWRWGTGGRLAYSNEQFF. The CDR3 bases are TGTGCCTGGAGGTGGGGGACAGGAGGCAGACTAGCTTATTCTAATGAGCAGTTCTTC.

A few counts support this clone. V is TRBV5-1 and J is TRBJ1-1; D might be TRBD1 (5 bases). V lost 0 bases to trimming and J lost 1 base, with 19 bases between them. CDR1 and CDR2 (germline): SGHRS, YFSETQ. The CDR3 is made up of 18 amino acids. CDR3 sequence: CASSLGLGPRSRNTEAFF. CDR3 DNA sequence: TGCGCCAGCAGCTTGGGCTTGGGGCCTCGATCCCGGAACACTGAAGCTTTCTTT.

The rearrangement uses TRBV6-6 and TRBJ2-1; D remains ambiguous. Germline V gene data show CDR1 as MNHNY and CDR2 as SVGAGI (reference sequence). With 2 bases removed from V and 5 bases from J, the gap between germline ends came to 4 bases. The CDR3 consists of 12 residues. The CDR3 here is CASSYHDNEQFF. CDR3 bases: TGTGCCAGCAGTTACCATGACAATGAGCAGTTCTTC.

The chain has TRBV27 and TRBJ2-6; TRBD1 agrees at 11 bases. The CDR3 loop spans 18 amino acids. Germline V gene data show CDR1 as MNHEY and CDR2 as SMNVEV (reference sequence). The V segment lost 1 base and the J segment 4 bases; nucleotides outside the gene matches: 6. The CDR3 region has the DNA TGTGCCAGCAGTTTATATGGGGACAGGGGGTCCGGGGCCAACGTCCTGACTTTC. Protein product: CASSLYGDRGSGANVLTF.

The V and J genes are TRBV20-1 and TRBJ2-1; D is undetermined. The CDR3 extends over 10 amino acids. Germline CDR1 and CDR2: DFQATT and SNEGSKA (reference sequence). The V end lost 2 bases, the J end lost 7 bases, and 3 bases lay between the germline ends. As DNA, the CDR3 is TGCAGTGCTAGATCTAATGAGCAGTTCTTC. This translates into CSARSNEQFF.

This clone came up a few times. The rearrangement joins TRBV5-1 to TRBJ2-2; the D is unclear. V lost 0 bases and J lost 7, with 10 bases in between. CDR1 is SGHRS, CDR2 YFSETQ, per germline. The length of the CDR3 is 14 residues. DNA of the CDR3: TGCGCCAGCAGCTTGGATCTAGGCGGCGGGGAGCTGTTTTTT. The encoded protein is CASSLDLGGGELFF.

The chain joins TRBV7-9 to TRBJ1-1, with D perhaps matching TRBD1 (6 bases). The V gene's germline CDR1 is SEHNR and CDR2 FQNEAQ (reference sequence). V was cut by 1 base and J by 1 base, with 7 bases left in between. The CDR3 spans 14 residues. The CDR3 bases are TGTGCCAGCAGCTTAGTAGGGGGGAACACTGAAGCTTTCTTT. Amino acids: CASSLVGGNTEAFF.

This clone was seen only a few times. The V and J genes are TRBV11-2 and TRBJ2-4; possibly TRBD2 for D (6 bases). This CDR3 is built from 14 residues. Trimming took 1 base from V and 9 from J, leaving 13 bases between them. The V gene's germline CDR1 is SGHAT and CDR2 FQNNGV. The CDR3 loop reads CASSLAGTSGIQYF. CDR3 nucleotides: TGTGCCAGCAGCTTAGCCGGGACTTCAGGCATTCAGTACTTC.

This chain connects TRBV2 to TRBJ1-1; TRBD1 matches at 7 bases. Losses at the gene ends were 11 bases for V and 5 bases for J; bases not matched to a gene: 8. CDR3 length equals 12 residues. Germline V CDR1 and CDR2: SNHLY, FYNNEI. The CDR3 DNA is TGTGCCGGAGGACAGGAGCTTACTGAAGCTTTCTTT. Translation: CAGGQELTEAFF.

V is TRBV6-1 and J is TRBJ1-1; maybe TRBD1 (5 bases). Germline V gene sequence: CDR1 MNHNS, CDR2 SASEGT. The CDR3 loop spans 13 amino acids. The ends were cut back, 7 bases at V and 4 bases at J, with 13 bases in the middle. The CDR3 sequence is CASTRRQFTEAFF. The CDR3 nucleotides are TGTGCCAGCACCAGGCGACAGTTCACTGAAGCTTTCTTT.

The V gene is TRBV4-1, the J gene TRBJ2-7; 9 positions agree with TRBD2. CDR3 size: 15 residues. Germline assignment: CDR1 MGHRA and CDR2 YSYEKL. J was trimmed by 5 bases and V by 2 bases; bases with no gene match: 7. The DNA of the CDR3 is TGCGCCAGCAGCCAAACCCCTAGCGGGAATGACGAGCAGTACTTC. It yields the protein CASSQTPSGNDEQYF.